This T cell receptor beta chain was profiled in a study of cytomegalovirus exposure and HLA in healthy donors. Primers included in the PCR were 60 Vbeta and 13 Jbeta primers. Data came from immunoSEQ multiplex PCR; TCRdb stores just in-frame clones and leaves some out. The table records around 76,000 clones, over 60% of them present only once. This clone has just a few counts. As yet, its antigen is unknown. After removal of 4 bases from V and 2 bases from J, the junction contained 6 bases not matched to a gene. Germline CDR1 is SQVTM and CDR2 is ANQGSEA. CDR3 length: 14 residues. Study results and limitations: The study assumed roughly uniform donor sequencing depth for presence/absence analyses.

The source of this sequence is a middle-aged woman in good health and CMV-seropositive. What was sequenced was PBMCs. The chain has TRBV29-1 and TRBJ1-1, with 8 bases fitting TRBD1. This CDR3 is CSVGQGIGNTEAFF. Written as DNA, the CDR3 is TGCAGCGTTGGACAGGGGATTGGAAACACTGAAGCTTTCTTT. Drawing the rest from reference TRBV29-1 and TRBJ1-1, the complete variable domain is SAVISQKPSRDICQRGTSLTIQCQVDSQVTMMFWYRQQPGQSLTLIATANQGSEATYESGFVIDKFPISRPNLTFSTLTVSNMSPEDSSIYLCSVGQGIGNTEAFFGQGTRLTVV.